These 5 T cell receptor beta chains came from one sample sequenced in a study of blood T cell repertoires in COVID-19. Repertoires were generated with immunoSEQ multiplex PCR, while TCRdb's copy carries only in-frame clones and drops some. This table has approximately 250,000 clones, around 88% appearing once. Material: PBMCs or T cells enriched from blood (not recorded which). Source of these receptors: a woman aged 40 to 50 with acute COVID-19.

The V gene is TRBV18, the J gene TRBJ2-7; 11 nucleotides line up with TRBD2. The J segment lost 3 bases and the V segment lost 2 bases, leaving 6 bases of the junction unmatched. The CDR3 contains 16 residues. Germline CDR1 reads KGHSH; CDR2 reads LQKENI. CDR3 nucleotide sequence: TGTGCCAGCTCACCAACCGCTAGCGGGAGGCTCTACGAGCAGTACGTC. Translating gives CASSPTASGRLYEQYV.

This chain uses TRBV5-1 with TRBJ1-3, with TRBD1 matching over 8 bases. The CDR3 consists of 16 residues. The germline CDR1 and CDR2 sequences are SGHRS and YFSETQ. V shed 1 base and J 1 base; nucleotides not matched to a gene: 4. The CDR3 spells CASSLTGQVSGNTIYF. CDR3 bases: TGCGCCAGCAGCTTGACGGGACAGGTGTCTGGAAACACCATATATTTT.

This rearrangement joins TRBV28 to TRBJ1-5, with TRBD1 matching 7 bases. V lost 9 bases to trimming and J lost 5 bases; unmatched junction nucleotides: 4. In germline, CDR1 is MDHEN, CDR2 SYDVKM. The CDR3 totals 12 residues. The CDR3 DNA is TGTGCCAGTAGAGGGACAGATCAGCCCCAGCATTTT. This encodes CASRGTDQPQHF. The whole variable domain, filled in from reference TRBV28 and TRBJ1-5, reads DVKVTQSSRYLVKRTGEKVFLECVQDMDHENMFWYRQDPGLGLRLIYFSYDVKMKEKGDIPEGYSVSREKKERFSLILESASTNQTSMYLCASRGTDQPQHFGDGTRLSIL.

The chain recombines TRBV29-1 with TRBJ1-1, with 7 bases matching TRBD1. This CDR3 spans 15 amino acids. V lost 6 bases and J lost 0; bases outside the gene matches: 10. Germline CDR1 is SQVTM and CDR2 is ANQGSEA. For the CDR3, the DNA is TGCAGCGTGTCGACGGGACAGTATTTGAACACTGAAGCTTTCTTT. Encoded protein: CSVSTGQYLNTEAFF.

V usage is TRBV18 and J usage is TRBJ1-5; TRBD1 matches at 8 bases. Germline V gene lookup returns CDR1 KGHSH and CDR2 LQKENI. This CDR3 spans 16 amino acids. V lost 3 bases, J lost 6 bases, and 10 bases stayed unmatched. DNA of the CDR3: TGTGCCAGCTCACCTTTTTTCGGACAGGGCGGTCAGCCCCAGCATTTT. As protein: CASSPFFGQGGQPQHF.